This TCR beta chain is drawn from a study of shared clonotypes between healthy human individuals. Assay: immunoSEQ multiplex PCR; the TCRdb copy retains only in-frame clones and omits some. This repertoire shows around 2.5 million clones, approximately 93% found once; its top ten account for roughly 0.39%. Naive CD45RA+ and memory CD45RA-negative subsets were split from CD4+ cells. The V gene lost 2 bases and the J gene lost 1 base, with 8 bases spanning the gap. CDR3 size: 14 residues. Germline V gives CDR1 MNHEY, CDR2 SVGAGI. The sequence was collected from a man aged 18 to 29 in good health. Some clones in this sample may be carry-over from other donors' samples. J is TRBJ2-5 and V is TRBV6-5; no definite D call. The sample was naive CD4+ T cells from PBMCs. The subset is: CD45RA+ positively selected. CDR3 DNA sequence: TGTGCCAGCAGTTACCGCGGTCCCCAAGAGACCCAGTACTTC. As protein: CASSYRGPQETQYF.